Below, one T cell receptor (beta chain) is given with its context. The data were taken from a study of blood T cell repertoires in COVID-19. Authors' analysis steps: For nucleated cells, counts were estimated from reference gene primer amplification. Only in-frame clones appear in the TCRdb table, and some are missing; sequencing was by immunoSEQ multiplex PCR. V, J and clone size reflect that table, while D and trimming were determined from the DNA. The sample holds 150,000 to 200,000 clones, roughly nine tenths seen once. This sequence originates from a woman older than 75 in a cohort sampled during active or convalescent COVID-19. The specimen sequenced was peripheral blood.

The CDR3 loop is CASSVAAGLRETQYF. The CDR3 DNA is TGTGCCAGCAGCGTAGCTGCGGGGCTTCGGGAGACCCAGTACTTC. The V and J genes are TRBV9 and TRBJ2-5; possibly TRBD2 for D (6 bases). Trimming removed 0 bases from V and 5 bases from J, with 14 bases in between. Germline V gives CDR1 SGDLS, CDR2 YYNGEE. The CDR3 has 15 amino acids.